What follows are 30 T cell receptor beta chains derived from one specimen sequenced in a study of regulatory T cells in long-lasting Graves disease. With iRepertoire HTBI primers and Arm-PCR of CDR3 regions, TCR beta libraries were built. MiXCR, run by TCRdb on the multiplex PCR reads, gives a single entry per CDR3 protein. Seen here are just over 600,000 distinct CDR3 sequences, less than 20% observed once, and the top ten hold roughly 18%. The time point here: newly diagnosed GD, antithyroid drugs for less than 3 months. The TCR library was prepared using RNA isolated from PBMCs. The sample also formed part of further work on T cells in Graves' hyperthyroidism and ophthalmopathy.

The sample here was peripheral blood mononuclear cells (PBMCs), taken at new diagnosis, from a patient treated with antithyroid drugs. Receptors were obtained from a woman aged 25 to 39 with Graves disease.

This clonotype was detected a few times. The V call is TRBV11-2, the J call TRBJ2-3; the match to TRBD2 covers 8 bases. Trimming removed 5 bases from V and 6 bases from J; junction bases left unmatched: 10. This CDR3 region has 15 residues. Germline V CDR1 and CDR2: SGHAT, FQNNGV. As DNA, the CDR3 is TGTGCCAGCAGCCCTGGGCAGCGGGAGAGGGATACGCAGTATTTT. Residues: CASSPGQRERDTQYF.

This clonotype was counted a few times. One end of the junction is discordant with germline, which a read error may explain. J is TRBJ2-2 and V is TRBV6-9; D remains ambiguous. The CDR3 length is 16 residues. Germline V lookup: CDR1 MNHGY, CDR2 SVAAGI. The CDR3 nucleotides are TGTGCCGGCAGTTACCCCCCCCCCCAGAACACCGGGGAGCTGTTTTTT. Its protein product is CAGSYPPPQNTGELFF.

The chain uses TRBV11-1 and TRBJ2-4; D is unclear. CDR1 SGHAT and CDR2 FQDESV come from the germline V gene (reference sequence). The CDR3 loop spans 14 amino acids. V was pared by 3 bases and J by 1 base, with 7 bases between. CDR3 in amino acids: CASSFQGAKNIQYF. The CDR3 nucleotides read TGTGCCAGCAGCTTCCAAGGGGCCAAAAACATTCAGTACTTC.

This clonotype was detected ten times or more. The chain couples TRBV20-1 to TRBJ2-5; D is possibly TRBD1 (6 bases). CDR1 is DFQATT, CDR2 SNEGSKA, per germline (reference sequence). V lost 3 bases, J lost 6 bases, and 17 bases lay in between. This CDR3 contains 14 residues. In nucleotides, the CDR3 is TGCAGTGCTAGCTCCTCCCTCAGGGGAAAGACCCAGTACTTC. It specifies CSASSSLRGKTQYF.

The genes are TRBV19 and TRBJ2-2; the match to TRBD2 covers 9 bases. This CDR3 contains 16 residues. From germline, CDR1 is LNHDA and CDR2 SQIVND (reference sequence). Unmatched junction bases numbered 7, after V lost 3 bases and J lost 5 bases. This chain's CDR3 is CASSIRLAGTTGELFF. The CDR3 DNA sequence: TGTGCCAGTAGTATTAGGCTAGCGGGAACAACCGGGGAGCTGTTTTTT.

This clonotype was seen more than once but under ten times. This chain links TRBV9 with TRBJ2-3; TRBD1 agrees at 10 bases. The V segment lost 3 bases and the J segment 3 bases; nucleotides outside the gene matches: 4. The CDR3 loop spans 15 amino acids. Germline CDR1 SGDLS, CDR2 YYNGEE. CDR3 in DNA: TGTGCCAGCAGCGGACAGGGGGCGAGTACAGATACGCAGTATTTT. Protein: CASSGQGASTDTQYF.

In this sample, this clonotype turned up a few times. This chain's CDR3 is CASSPDSSGTSTGELFF. The DNA of the CDR3 is TGTGCCAGCAGTCCTGACTCTAGCGGGACTTCCACCGGGGAGCTGTTTTTT. V is TRBV6-1 and J is TRBJ2-2; 9 nucleotides align to TRBD2. The germline gives CDR1 MNHNS, CDR2 SASEGT. The CDR3 is 17 residues long. V lost 5 bases to trimming and J lost 4 bases; unmatched junction nucleotides: 11.

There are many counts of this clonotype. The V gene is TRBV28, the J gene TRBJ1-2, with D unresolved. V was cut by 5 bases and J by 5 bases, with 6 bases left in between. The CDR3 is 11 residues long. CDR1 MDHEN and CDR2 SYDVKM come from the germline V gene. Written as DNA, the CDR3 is TGTGCCAGCAGTGATCGGTATGGCTACACCTTC. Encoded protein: CASSDRYGYTF.

The CDR3 DNA reads as TGTGCCAGCAGCCAAGATCCGGGGGGAGGGGGGATTGAGCAGTTCTTC. This gives the protein CASSQDPGGGGIEQFF. This rearrangement joins TRBV3-1 to TRBJ2-1, with D perhaps TRBD2 (7 bases). Trimming took off 0 bases at V and 9 bases at J, with 18 bases between the two ends. Germline V lookup: CDR1 LGHDT, CDR2 YNNKEL (reference sequence). The CDR3 covers 16 residues.

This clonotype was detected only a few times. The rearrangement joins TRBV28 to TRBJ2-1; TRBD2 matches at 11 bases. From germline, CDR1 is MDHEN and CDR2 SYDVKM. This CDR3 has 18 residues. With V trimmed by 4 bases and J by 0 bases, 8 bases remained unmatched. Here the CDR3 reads CASSSVGLAGISYNEQFF. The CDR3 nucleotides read TGTGCCAGCAGTTCTGTCGGACTAGCGGGTATCTCCTACAATGAGCAGTTCTTC.

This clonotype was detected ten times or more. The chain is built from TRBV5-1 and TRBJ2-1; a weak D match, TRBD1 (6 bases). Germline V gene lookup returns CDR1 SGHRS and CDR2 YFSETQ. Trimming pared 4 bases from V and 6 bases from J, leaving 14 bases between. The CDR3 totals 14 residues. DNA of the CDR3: TGCGCCAGCAGCCCGGGACATCCACCCAATGAGCAGTTCTTC. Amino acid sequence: CASSPGHPPNEQFF.

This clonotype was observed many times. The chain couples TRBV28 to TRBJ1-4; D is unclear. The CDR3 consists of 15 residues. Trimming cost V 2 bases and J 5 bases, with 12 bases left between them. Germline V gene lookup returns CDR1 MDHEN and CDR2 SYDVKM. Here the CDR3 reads CASSLTGLGNEKLFF. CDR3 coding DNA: TGTGCCAGCAGTTTAACGGGGTTGGGGAATGAAAAACTGTTTTTT.

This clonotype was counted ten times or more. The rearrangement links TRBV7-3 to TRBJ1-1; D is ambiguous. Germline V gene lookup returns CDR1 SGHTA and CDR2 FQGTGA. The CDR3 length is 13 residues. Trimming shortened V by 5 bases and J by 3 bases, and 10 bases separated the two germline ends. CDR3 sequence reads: CASSPQPYTEAFF. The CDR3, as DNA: TGTGCCAGCAGCCCCCAACCTTACACTGAAGCTTTCTTT.

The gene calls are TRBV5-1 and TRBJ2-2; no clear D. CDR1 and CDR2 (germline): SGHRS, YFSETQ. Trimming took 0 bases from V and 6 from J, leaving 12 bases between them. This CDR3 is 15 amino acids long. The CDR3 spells CASSLGSSISGELFF. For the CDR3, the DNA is TGCGCCAGCAGCTTGGGATCGAGCATTTCCGGGGAGCTGTTTTTT.

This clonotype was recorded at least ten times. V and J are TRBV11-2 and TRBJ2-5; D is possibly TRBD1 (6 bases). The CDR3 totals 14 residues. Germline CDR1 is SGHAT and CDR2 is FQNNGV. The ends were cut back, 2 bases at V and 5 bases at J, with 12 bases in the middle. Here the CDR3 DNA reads TGTGCCAGCAGCTTATTGACAGGCGGGGAGACCCAGTACTTC. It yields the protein CASSLLTGGETQYF.

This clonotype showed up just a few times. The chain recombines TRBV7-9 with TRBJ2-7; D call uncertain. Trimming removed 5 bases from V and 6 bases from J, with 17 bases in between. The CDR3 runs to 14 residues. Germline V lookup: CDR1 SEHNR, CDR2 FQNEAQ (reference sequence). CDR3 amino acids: CASSPKNILGEQYF. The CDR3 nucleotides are TGTGCCAGCAGCCCAAAAAATATTTTGGGCGAGCAGTACTTC.

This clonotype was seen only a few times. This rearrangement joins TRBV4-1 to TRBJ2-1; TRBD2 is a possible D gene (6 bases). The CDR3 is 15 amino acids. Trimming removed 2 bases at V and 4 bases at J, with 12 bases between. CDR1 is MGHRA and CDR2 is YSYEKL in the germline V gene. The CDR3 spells CASSQLGGFYNEQFF. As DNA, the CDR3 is TGCGCCAGCAGCCAACTTGGAGGGTTTTACAATGAGCAGTTCTTC.

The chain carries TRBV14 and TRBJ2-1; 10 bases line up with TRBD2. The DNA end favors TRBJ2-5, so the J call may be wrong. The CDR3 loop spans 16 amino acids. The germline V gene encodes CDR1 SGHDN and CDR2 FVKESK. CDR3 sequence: CASSQEVAGGRKTQYF. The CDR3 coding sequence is TGTGCCAGCAGCCAAGAAGTAGCGGGGGGCCGTAAGACCCAGTACTTC.

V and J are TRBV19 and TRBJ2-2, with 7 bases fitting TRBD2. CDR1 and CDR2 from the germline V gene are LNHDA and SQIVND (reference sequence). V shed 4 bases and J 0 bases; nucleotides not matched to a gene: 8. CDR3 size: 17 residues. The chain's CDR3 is CASSRGGGRTNTGELFF. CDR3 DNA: TGTGCCAGTAGTAGGGGGGGGGGGAGAACGAACACCGGGGAGCTGTTTTTT.

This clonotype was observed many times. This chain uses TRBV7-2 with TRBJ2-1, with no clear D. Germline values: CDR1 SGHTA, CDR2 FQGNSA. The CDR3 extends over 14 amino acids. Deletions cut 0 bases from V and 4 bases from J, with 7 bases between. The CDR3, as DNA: TGTGCCAGCAGCTTAGCTAGCAAGTACAATGAGCAGTTCTTC. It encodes CASSLASKYNEQFF.

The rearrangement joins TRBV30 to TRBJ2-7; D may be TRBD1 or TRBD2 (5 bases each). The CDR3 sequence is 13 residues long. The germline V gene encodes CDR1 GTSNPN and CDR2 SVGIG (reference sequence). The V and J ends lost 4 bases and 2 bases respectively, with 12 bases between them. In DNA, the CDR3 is TGTGCCTGGACCGGGACCGACCCCTACGAGCAGTACTTC. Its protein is CAWTGTDPYEQYF.

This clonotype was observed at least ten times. CDR3 sequence reads: CASSRMRQVNTEAFF. CDR3 coding DNA: TGTGCCAGTAGTCGGATGAGACAGGTGAACACTGAAGCTTTCTTT. The rearrangement joins TRBV19 to TRBJ1-1; the D gene is possibly TRBD1 (6 bases). The ends were cut back, 5 bases at V and 0 bases at J, with 13 bases in the middle. The germline CDR1 and CDR2 sequences are LNHDA and SQIVND (reference sequence). This CDR3 contains 15 residues.

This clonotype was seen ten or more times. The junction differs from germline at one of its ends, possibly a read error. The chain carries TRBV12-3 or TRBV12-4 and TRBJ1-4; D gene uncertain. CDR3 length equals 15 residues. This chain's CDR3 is CASSLEAATNEKLFF. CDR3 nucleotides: TGCGCCAGCAGCTTGGAGGCCGCAACTAATGAAAAACTGTTTTTT.

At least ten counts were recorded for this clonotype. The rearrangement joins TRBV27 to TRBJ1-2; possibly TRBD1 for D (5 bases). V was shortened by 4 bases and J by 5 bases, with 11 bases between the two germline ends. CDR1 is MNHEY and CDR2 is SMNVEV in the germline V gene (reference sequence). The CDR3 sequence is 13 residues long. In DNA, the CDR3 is TGTGCCAGCAGTTACCGGGACGGGTATGGCTACACCTTC. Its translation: CASSYRDGYGYTF.

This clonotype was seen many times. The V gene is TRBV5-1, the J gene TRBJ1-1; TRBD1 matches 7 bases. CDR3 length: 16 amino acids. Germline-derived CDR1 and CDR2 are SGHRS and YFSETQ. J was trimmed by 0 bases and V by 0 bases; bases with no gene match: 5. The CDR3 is CASSLGGGWLNTEAFF. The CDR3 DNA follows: TGCGCCAGCAGCTTGGGAGGGGGCTGGCTGAACACTGAAGCTTTCTTT.

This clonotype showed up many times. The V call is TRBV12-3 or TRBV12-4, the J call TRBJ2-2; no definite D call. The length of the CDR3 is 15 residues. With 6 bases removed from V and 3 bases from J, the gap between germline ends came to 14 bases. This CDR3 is CASRPPVGYTGELFF. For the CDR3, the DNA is TGTGCCAGCAGACCCCCAGTTGGGTACACCGGGGAGCTGTTTTTT.

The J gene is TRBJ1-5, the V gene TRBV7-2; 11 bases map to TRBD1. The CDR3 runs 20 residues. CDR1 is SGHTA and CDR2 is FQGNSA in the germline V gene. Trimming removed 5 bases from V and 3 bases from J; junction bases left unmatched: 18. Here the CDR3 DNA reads TGTGCCAGCAGCCCGAAATACCGGGACAGGGGGACCCCTAACAATCAGCCCCAGCATTTT. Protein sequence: CASSPKYRDRGTPNNQPQHF. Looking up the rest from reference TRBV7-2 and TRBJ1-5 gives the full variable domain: GAGVSQSPSNKVTEKGKDVELRCDPISGHTALYWYRQSLGQGLEFLIYFQGNSAPDKSGLPSDRFSAERTGGSVSTLTIQRTQQEDSAVYLCASSPKYRDRGTPNNQPQHFGDGTRLSIL.

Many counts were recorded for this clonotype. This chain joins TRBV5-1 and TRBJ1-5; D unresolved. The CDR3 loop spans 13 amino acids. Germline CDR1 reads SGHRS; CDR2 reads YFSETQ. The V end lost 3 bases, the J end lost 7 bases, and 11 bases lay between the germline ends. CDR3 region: CASSSVVGQPQHF. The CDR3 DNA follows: TGCGCCAGCAGCTCTGTGGTGGGGCAGCCCCAGCATTTT.

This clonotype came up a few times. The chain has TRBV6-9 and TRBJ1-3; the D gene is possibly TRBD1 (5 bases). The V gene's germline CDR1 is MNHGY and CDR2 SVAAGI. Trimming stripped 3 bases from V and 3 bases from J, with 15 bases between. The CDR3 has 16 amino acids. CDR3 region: CASSYGRARGGNTIYF. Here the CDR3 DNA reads TGTGCCAGCAGTTACGGCCGTGCGAGGGGTGGAAACACCATATATTTT.

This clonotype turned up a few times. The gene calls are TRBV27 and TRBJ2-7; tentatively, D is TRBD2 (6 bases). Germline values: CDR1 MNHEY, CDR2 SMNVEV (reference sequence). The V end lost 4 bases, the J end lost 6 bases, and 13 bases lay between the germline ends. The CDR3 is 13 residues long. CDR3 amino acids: CASSSPRRGEQYF. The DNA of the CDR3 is TGTGCCAGCAGTTCCCCTCGGAGGGGCGAGCAGTACTTC.